Below are 23 T cell receptor beta chains sequenced from a single sample in a study of identical twins. TCRdb analysed the 5' RACE reads with MiXCR anew, one entry per CDR3 protein. The sample contains just over 500,000 distinct CDR3 sequences, around 20% of which appear only once. These same data were also listed under a study on T cells expressing NK-cell markers.

The sequenced material came from CD4+ T cells sorted from blood. The receptors shown here come from a woman aged 18-29 years in good health.

The chain employs TRBV20-1 and TRBJ1-1; 11 bases are a match to TRBD1. The CDR3 loop spans 12 amino acids. V lost 7 bases to trimming and J lost 5 bases; unmatched junction nucleotides: 3. Germline V gene data show CDR1 as DFQATT and CDR2 as SNEGSKA (reference sequence). The CDR3 spells CSGTGGQTEAFF. CDR3 nucleotides: TGCAGTGGGACAGGGGGCCAAACTGAAGCTTTCTTT.

About this clonotype itself: The germline gene is not matched at one end of the junction; a read error may be the cause. The chain recombines TRBV5-1 with TRBJ2-5; 12 bases match TRBD2. The CDR3 loop spans 15 amino acids. Germline CDR1 and CDR2: SGHRS and YFSETQ. CDR3 in amino acids: CASSPGLAGTETQHF. CDR3 in DNA: TGCGCCAGCAGCCCCGGACTAGCGGGGACAGAGACCCAGCACTTC.

This clonotype turned up a few times. The chain uses TRBV6-5 and TRBJ1-4; weak D call: TRBD1 (6 bases). V was cut by 0 bases and J by 8 bases, with 10 bases left in between. Germline CDR1 is MNHEY and CDR2 is SVGAGI. This CDR3 is 14 amino acids long. The CDR3 region is CASSYSRTAEKLFF. The CDR3, as DNA: TGTGCCAGCAGTTACTCGAGGACAGCCGAAAAACTGTTTTTT.

The CDR3 region is CASRRAASGAYTGELFF. CDR3 in DNA: TGTGCCAGCAGACGAGCCGCTAGCGGGGCGTACACCGGGGAGCTGTTTTTT. The chain joins TRBV3-1 to TRBJ2-2; 9 bases line up with TRBD2. The CDR3 covers 17 residues. With V trimmed by 6 bases and J by 3 bases, 11 bases remained unmatched. Germline V gene data show CDR1 as LGHDT and CDR2 as YNNKEL (reference sequence).

This clonotype was observed a few times. V gene TRBV25-1 combines with J gene TRBJ2-7, with a tentative D call TRBD1 (5 bases). The germline V gene has CDR1 MGHDK and CDR2 SYGVNS. Trimming removed 3 bases at V and 3 bases at J, with 12 bases between. CDR3 length: 14 amino acids. Here the CDR3 reads CASSDPTAYYEQYF. The DNA of the CDR3 is TGTGCCAGCAGTGACCCGACAGCTTACTACGAGCAGTACTTC.

The rearrangement uses TRBV19 and TRBJ2-7; D unclear. Germline V gene sequence: CDR1 LNHDA, CDR2 SQIVND (reference sequence). The V gene lost 7 bases and the J gene lost 4 bases, with 8 bases spanning the gap. The CDR3 spans 11 residues. For the CDR3, the DNA is TGTGCCAGTACCGACGAATACGAGCAGTACTTC. This sequence encodes CASTDEYEQYF.

This clonotype has at least ten counts. The chain has TRBV6-2 or TRBV6-3 and TRBJ2-7, with D possibly being TRBD1 (6 bases). The CDR3 is made up of 13 amino acids. V was shortened by 9 bases and J by 2 bases, with 14 bases between the two germline ends. Germline V gene data show CDR1 as MNHEY and CDR2 as SVGEGT. The CDR3 DNA is TGTGCCAGTAAATCGACAGGCCCCTACGAGCAGTACTTC. Encoded protein: CASKSTGPYEQYF.

The chain uses TRBV6-1 and TRBJ2-7; D is possibly TRBD2 (6 bases). Germline V CDR1 and CDR2: MNHNS, SASEGT. The CDR3 contains 14 residues. The ends were cut back, 8 bases at V and 5 bases at J, with 19 bases in the middle. CDR3 bases: TGTGCCAGCCCGGAGGGGTGGGTGAGGGACGAGCAGTACTTC. It specifies CASPEGWVRDEQYF.

This clonotype was counted only a few times. The CDR3 loop reads CSVVTPGNTEAFF. The CDR3 coding sequence is TGCAGCGTTGTAACTCCAGGGAACACTGAAGCTTTCTTT. The chain joins TRBV29-1 to TRBJ1-1; no definite D call. V lost 4 bases and J 1 base, leaving 10 bases between the germline ends. Germline V gives CDR1 SQVTM, CDR2 ANQGSEA. CDR3 length: 13 amino acids.

This clonotype has just a few counts. The chain has TRBV27 and TRBJ1-2; TRBD1 aligns across 8 bases. This CDR3 has 12 amino acids. Trimming took 4 bases from V and 7 from J; bases not matched to a gene: 2. Germline CDR1 reads MNHEY; CDR2 reads SMNVEV (reference sequence). The CDR3 reads CASSSGQAGYTF. The CDR3 region has the DNA TGTGCCAGCAGTTCGGGACAGGCTGGCTACACCTTC.

The chain combines TRBV25-1 with TRBJ1-2; possible D gene TRBD1, 5 bases. Germline V gene data show CDR1 as MGHDK and CDR2 as SYGVNS. The ends were cut back, 4 bases at V and 5 bases at J, with 20 bases in the middle. This CDR3 has 16 residues. The CDR3 DNA reads as TGTGCCAGCAGTGGTGGCGGGGGGGTCCCTACTTATGGCTACACCTTC. This sequence encodes CASSGGGGVPTYGYTF.

The chain is built from TRBV29-1 and TRBJ2-2; TRBD2 is a possible D gene (5 bases). This CDR3 has 11 residues. With 6 bases removed from V and 7 bases from J, the gap between germline ends came to 9 bases. Germline-derived CDR1 and CDR2 are SQVTM and ANQGSEA. The CDR3, as DNA: TGCAGCGTCAAACTAGGCGGGGAGCTGTTTTTT. Its translation: CSVKLGGELFF.

The table lists this clonotype with a few counts. This sequence joins TRBV20-1 and TRBJ2-5; D remains ambiguous. This CDR3 spans 14 amino acids. The ends were cut back, 6 bases at V and 1 base at J, with 15 bases in the middle. Germline values: CDR1 DFQATT, CDR2 SNEGSKA (reference sequence). The CDR3 DNA follows: TGCAGTGCGCAAACATTAGCCCTCCAAGAGACCCAGTACTTC. This encodes CSAQTLALQETQYF.

CDR3 coding DNA: TGCAGTGCTAGTCTCGGACAACGCTACGAGCAGTACTTC. Its translation is CSASLGQRYEQYF. This sequence joins TRBV20-1 and TRBJ2-7, with D possibly matching TRBD1 (5 bases). This CDR3 region has 13 residues. Germline values: CDR1 DFQATT, CDR2 SNEGSKA (reference sequence). Between the trimmed V and J ends, which lost 3 bases and 3 bases, there was a span of 12 bases.

This clonotype was seen a handful of times. The chain recombines TRBV4-3 with TRBJ2-7, with 7 bases matching TRBD2. Trimming removed 0 bases from V and 5 bases from J; junction bases left unmatched: 16. CDR1 LGHNA and CDR2 YSLEER come from the germline V gene. CDR3 length: 18 amino acids. As DNA, the CDR3 is TGCGCCAGCAGCCAAGAGACCCCACAGGCGGGGGTCCCTGACGAGCAGTACTTC. Translation gives CASSQETPQAGVPDEQYF.

This clonotype showed up just a few times. J is TRBJ2-3 and V is TRBV6-4; D possibly corresponds to TRBD1 (6 bases). Trimming shortened V by 0 bases and J by 8 bases, and 9 bases separated the two germline ends. The CDR3 runs 13 residues. Germline CDR1 is MRHNA and CDR2 is SNTAGT. CDR3 sequence reads: CASSDSRGGTQYF. The CDR3 bases are TGTGCCAGCAGTGACTCTAGAGGGGGTACGCAGTATTTT.

The chain has TRBV30 and TRBJ1-2, with D perhaps TRBD1 (5 bases). Trimming stripped 2 bases from V and 4 bases from J, with 14 bases between. The CDR3 contains 14 residues. CDR1 is GTSNPN, CDR2 SVGIG, per germline (reference sequence). CDR3 in DNA: TGTGCCTGGAGTAGGTTGTCCGGGGGCTATGGCTACACCTTC. Amino acids: CAWSRLSGGYGYTF.

V usage is TRBV29-1 and J usage is TRBJ2-7; 7 bases agree with TRBD1. Germline V gene sequence: CDR1 SQVTM, CDR2 ANQGSEA. J lost 4 bases, V lost 4 bases, and 7 bases had no gene match. This CDR3 comprises 13 residues. Written as DNA, the CDR3 is TGCAGCGTTGGGTCGGGACAGCATTACGAGCAGTACTTC. Protein sequence: CSVGSGQHYEQYF.

V is TRBV7-9 and J is TRBJ1-1; the D is unclear. Trimming removed 5 bases from V and 1 base from J, with 5 bases in between. Germline CDR1 SEHNR, CDR2 FQNEAQ (reference sequence). The CDR3 sequence is 12 residues long. CDR3 protein: CASSVANTEAFF. The CDR3 DNA sequence: TGTGCCAGCAGCGTGGCGAACACTGAAGCTTTCTTT.

CDR3 nucleotides: TGCGCCAGCAGCTTGGCGGCCGAGCAGTACTTC. It specifies CASSLAAEQYF. V usage is TRBV5-1 and J usage is TRBJ2-7; no clear D gene. Per the germline V gene, CDR1 is SGHRS and CDR2 is YFSETQ. V gave up 0 bases and J gave up 6 bases, with 4 bases separating them. The CDR3 runs 11 residues.

V usage is TRBV10-3 and J usage is TRBJ1-1; 9 positions match TRBD1. V lost 2 bases to trimming and J lost 7 bases; unmatched junction nucleotides: 5. In germline, CDR1 is ENHRY, CDR2 SYGVKD. The CDR3 runs 14 residues. The CDR3 sequence is CAISETGGTGEAFF. The CDR3, as DNA: TGTGCCATCAGTGAGACAGGGGGCACGGGTGAAGCTTTCTTT.

The rearrangement joins TRBV5-1 to TRBJ1-1; D is unclear. V lost 2 bases, J lost 5 bases, and 16 bases lay in between. The germline V gene has CDR1 SGHRS and CDR2 YFSETQ. This CDR3 is built from 15 residues. CDR3 bases: TGCGCCAGCAGCTTCGCGGCAGGTAGTTTGACTGAAGCTTTCTTT. Protein sequence: CASSFAAGSLTEAFF.

V is TRBV21-1 and J is TRBJ2-6. TRBV21-1 is a recognized pseudogene. The CDR3 consists of 16 residues. The CDR3 sequence: CASSPNGRTGANVLTF. The CDR3 DNA sequence: TGTGCCAGCAGCCCAAATGGTCGGACTGGGGCCAACGTCCTGACTTTC.